The 23 T cell receptor beta chains presented below share a single source sample, sequenced in a study of T cells after posttransplantation cyclophosphamide. The protocol was immunoSEQ multiplex PCR, while the TCRdb copy is restricted to in-frame clones and leaves out a portion. The data show 9,500 to 15,000 clones, around 80% seen once. Methotrexate plus calcineurin inhibitor accompanied controls' myeloablative marrow transplants; sampling was 1 year later. The source was PBMCs, collected 367 days after allogeneic stem cell transplant with calcineurin inhibitor and methotrexate. These receptors all stem from a young adult male patient who received an allogeneic stem cell transplant from an unrelated donor, was CMV-positive, and had acute GVHD only. Some T cells may trace back to the graft donor.

V is TRBV7-6 and J is TRBJ1-6; 11 bases match TRBD1. V shed 4 bases and J 10 bases; nucleotides not matched to a gene: 9. From germline, CDR1 is SGHVS and CDR2 FNYEAQ. The CDR3 covers 16 residues. CDR3 residues: CASSSPGQGVNSPLHF. In nucleotides, the CDR3 is TGTGCCAGCAGCTCTCCGGGACAGGGGGTGAACTCACCCCTCCACTTT. Based on the CDR3 plus reference TRBV7-6 and TRBJ1-6, the full variable domain is GAGVSQSPRYKVTKRGQDVALRCDPISGHVSLYWYRQALGQGPEFLTYFNYEAQQDKSGLPNDRFSAERPEGSISTLTIQRTEQRDSAMYRCASSSPGQGVNSPLHFGNGTRLTVT.

The rearrangement joins TRBV9 to TRBJ2-7; 9 bases match TRBD1. The germline V gene has CDR1 SGDLS and CDR2 YYNGEE. The CDR3 covers 15 residues. Germline trimming cut 0 bases from V and 7 bases from J; bases unmatched to any gene: 8. The CDR3 DNA is TGTGCCAGCAGCGTAGATGGGACAGGGCCAAGGGAGCAGTACTTC. Encoded protein: CASSVDGTGPREQYF.

The rearrangement links TRBV27 to TRBJ1-2; D is ambiguous. Trimming took 5 bases from V and 8 from J, leaving 12 bases between them. Germline V CDR1 and CDR2: MNHEY, SMNVEV (reference sequence). The CDR3 totals 12 residues. The CDR3 region has the DNA TGTGCCAGCAGTGGGTACCGAGGAGGCTACACCTTC. Translated: CASSGYRGGYTF.

The chain carries TRBV29-1 and TRBJ1-1, with a tentative D call TRBD1 (5 bases). Germline V gives CDR1 SQVTM, CDR2 ANQGSEA. The length of the CDR3 is 10 residues. With 7 bases removed from V and 5 bases from J, the gap between germline ends came to 8 bases. The CDR3 DNA follows: TGCAGCGGGGGGGGAACTGAAGCTTTCTTT. Its translation: CSGGGTEAFF.

The V and J genes are TRBV5-4 and TRBJ2-2, with a tentative D call TRBD2 (5 bases). Germline V gene sequence: CDR1 SGHNT, CDR2 YYREEE (reference sequence). The CDR3 contains 12 residues. V shed 2 bases and J shed 8 bases, with 7 bases lying between them. In DNA, the CDR3 is TGTGCCAGCAGCTTAGGACTTGGGGAGCTGTTTTTT. As protein: CASSLGLGELFF.

This clone was seen more than once but under ten times. V usage is TRBV5-4 and J usage is TRBJ2-3; D call uncertain. The CDR3 has 14 amino acids. V was clipped by 4 bases and J by 0 bases, with 9 bases between them. Per the germline V gene, CDR1 is SGHNT and CDR2 is YYREEE (reference sequence). The DNA of the CDR3 is TGTGCCAGCAGCCCAGGTGCTAGCACAGATACGCAGTATTTT. This translates into CASSPGASTDTQYF.

This chain joins TRBV4-3 and TRBJ1-2; 9 positions match TRBD1. CDR3 length: 15 residues. The trim removed 0 bases at V and 4 bases at J, leaving 3 bases unmatched. CDR1 is LGHNA and CDR2 is YSLEER in the germline V gene. The CDR3 nucleotides are TGCGCCAGCAGCCAAGATTTGGGACAGGGCTATGGCTACACCTTC. It translates to CASSQDLGQGYGYTF.

The V call is TRBV5-4, the J call TRBJ2-3; 8 bases line up with TRBD2. The germline CDR1 and CDR2 sequences are SGHNT and YYREEE (reference sequence). J gave up 6 bases and V 2 bases, and 2 bases lay outside the gene matches. The CDR3 sequence is 13 residues long. CDR3 DNA sequence: TGTGCCAGCAGCTTCGGACTAGCTGATACGCAGTATTTT. It codes for CASSFGLADTQYF.

The V gene is TRBV9, the J gene TRBJ2-1, with D possibly matching TRBD2 (6 bases). The V gene's germline CDR1 is SGDLS and CDR2 YYNGEE. CDR3 length equals 15 residues. V lost 2 bases, J lost 1 base, and 10 bases lay in between. CDR3 residues: CASSVGGASYNEQFF. DNA for the CDR3: TGTGCCAGCAGCGTTGGAGGGGCATCCTACAATGAGCAGTTCTTC.

This rearrangement joins TRBV5-4 to TRBJ1-4; no definite D call. Trimming left V 0 bases short and J 1 base short, with 7 bases between. From germline, CDR1 is SGHNT and CDR2 YYREEE (reference sequence). The CDR3 covers 15 residues. DNA of the CDR3: TGTGCCAGCAGCTTGGGAGGGCGAACTAATGAAAAACTGTTTTTT. Translating it yields CASSLGGRTNEKLFF. The entire variable domain, with the rest obtained from reference TRBV5-4 and TRBJ1-4, is as follows: ETGVTQSPTHLIKTRGQQVTLRCSSQSGHNTVSWYQQALGQGPQFIFQYYREEENGRGNFPPRFSGLQFPNYSSELNVNALELDDSALYLCASSLGGRTNEKLFFGSGTQLSVL.

This chain uses TRBV27 with TRBJ1-5; perhaps TRBD1 as D (5 bases). The CDR3 extends over 14 amino acids. Trimming took 10 bases from V and 2 from J, leaving 15 bases between them. CDR1 MNHEY and CDR2 SMNVEV come from the germline V gene (reference sequence). The chain's CDR3 is CATAGHDGNQPQHF. The CDR3 DNA follows: TGTGCCACCGCGGGGCACGATGGCAATCAGCCCCAGCATTTT.

This clone appeared once. The chain has TRBV5-1 and TRBJ2-1; 8 bases map to TRBD2. The CDR3 runs 16 residues. Germline V gene sequence: CDR1 SGHRS, CDR2 YFSETQ. J lost 6 bases, V lost 8 bases, and 16 bases had no gene match. The CDR3 region has the DNA TGCGCCAGTAGTCGCGGGAGGATCACGGGGGTCAATGAGCAGTTCTTC. Translating gives CASSRGRITGVNEQFF.

The chain joins TRBV4-1 to TRBJ2-7; 13 bases are shared with TRBD2. V gave up 4 bases and J gave up 2 bases; unmatched junction bases: 2. Per germline, CDR1 MGHRA and CDR2 YSYEKL. CDR3 size: 15 residues. The CDR3 coding sequence is TGCGCCAGCAGCCGCGGACTAGCGGGAGCCTACGAGCAGTACTTC. Translation gives CASSRGLAGAYEQYF.

The V and J genes are TRBV5-1 and TRBJ2-2, with TRBD2 matching 9 bases. This CDR3 is built from 15 residues. In germline, CDR1 is SGHRS, CDR2 YFSETQ. J was trimmed by 4 bases and V by 3 bases; bases with no gene match: 4. Written as DNA, the CDR3 is TGCGCCAGCAGCTCGACTAGCGGAGCCACCGGGGAGCTGTTTTTT. Protein: CASSSTSGATGELFF.

The chain links TRBV5-1 to TRBJ2-7; D ambiguous. Per the germline V gene, CDR1 is SGHRS and CDR2 is YFSETQ. The CDR3 sequence is 15 residues long. V was cut by 0 bases and J by 2 bases, with 12 bases left in between. CDR3: CASSLARNGAYEQYF. The CDR3 region has the DNA TGCGCCAGCAGCTTGGCTAGGAACGGCGCCTACGAGCAGTACTTC.

The rearrangement joins TRBV6-5 to TRBJ1-4; D unclear. V lost 2 bases, J lost 0 bases, and 10 bases lay in between. Germline V gives CDR1 MNHEY, CDR2 SVGAGI. The CDR3 extends over 16 amino acids. CDR3: CASSYGSGATNEKLFF. The CDR3 region has the DNA TGTGCCAGCAGTTACGGGTCGGGAGCAACTAATGAAAAACTGTTTTTT.

This chain links TRBV7-3 with TRBJ1-4; the D gene is possibly TRBD1 (5 bases). The V and J ends lost 10 bases and 5 bases respectively, with 14 bases between them. This CDR3 region has 13 residues. Germline V lookup: CDR1 SGHTA, CDR2 FQGTGA. The CDR3 region has the DNA TGTGCCACCGCGGCAGGGCCGAATGAAAAACTGTTTTTT. Amino acids: CATAAGPNEKLFF.

There are a few counts of this clone. This chain uses TRBV5-8 with TRBJ1-4; 7 bases are a match to TRBD1. Germline assignment: CDR1 SGHTS and CDR2 YDEGEE. With V trimmed by 4 bases and J by 4 bases, 4 bases remained unmatched. This CDR3 contains 14 residues. CDR3 residues: CASSAGQVNEKLFF. The CDR3 DNA is TGTGCCAGCAGCGCCGGACAGGTTAATGAAAAACTGTTTTTT.

The rearrangement links TRBV19 to TRBJ1-2, with TRBD1 matching over 10 bases. From germline, CDR1 is LNHDA and CDR2 SQIVND (reference sequence). This CDR3 is 14 amino acids long. The trim removed 9 bases at V and 3 bases at J, leaving 7 bases unmatched. This CDR3 reads CASRDRGSYYGYTF. The DNA of the CDR3 is TGTGCCAGCCGGGACAGGGGTTCCTACTATGGCTACACCTTC.

This chain joins TRBV15 and TRBJ2-1; D is unclear. V was pared by 0 bases and J by 2 bases, with 11 bases between. Germline V gene sequence: CDR1 LNHNV, CDR2 YYDKDF (reference sequence). The CDR3 length is 16 residues. DNA for the CDR3: TGTGCCACCAGCAGAGATTGGCAGTCCACCTACAATGAGCAGTTCTTC. This sequence encodes CATSRDWQSTYNEQFF.

In nucleotides, the CDR3 is TGCGCCAGCAGCGGCGGAGGGGCGGACTCCTACAATGAGCAGTTCTTC. It codes for CASSGGGADSYNEQFF. The rearrangement uses TRBV5-1 and TRBJ2-1, with a weak D call TRBD2 (6 bases). This CDR3 is built from 16 residues. V was pared by 4 bases and J by 0 bases, with 14 bases between. Germline V gene data show CDR1 as SGHRS and CDR2 as YFSETQ.

This chain connects TRBV7-9 to TRBJ2-7; D perhaps matches TRBD2 (7 bases). V lost 5 bases to trimming and J lost 2 bases, with 22 bases between them. The CDR3 runs to 17 residues. The germline CDR1 and CDR2 sequences are SEHNR and FQNEAQ (reference sequence). The CDR3 DNA is TGTGCCAGCAGCCCCGGGGCAGGGGAGGGGAGCGCCTACGAGCAGTACTTC. It yields the protein CASSPGAGEGSAYEQYF.

The rearrangement uses TRBV2 and TRBJ2-7, with a weak D call TRBD2 (5 bases). The CDR3 is 15 amino acids. V was shortened by 0 bases and J by 0 bases, with 9 bases between the two germline ends. In germline, CDR1 is SNHLY, CDR2 FYNNEI. CDR3 DNA sequence: TGTGCCAGCAGTGAAGCGGGAGTTCTCTCCTACGAGCAGTACTTC. This translates into CASSEAGVLSYEQYF. Full variable domain (outside the CDR3, taken from reference TRBV2 and TRBJ2-7): EPEVTQTPSHQVTQMGQEVILRCVPISNHLYFYWYRQILGQKVEFLVSFYNNEISEKSEIFDDQFSVERPDGSNFTLKIRSTKLEDSAMYFCASSEAGVLSYEQYFGPGTRLTVT.